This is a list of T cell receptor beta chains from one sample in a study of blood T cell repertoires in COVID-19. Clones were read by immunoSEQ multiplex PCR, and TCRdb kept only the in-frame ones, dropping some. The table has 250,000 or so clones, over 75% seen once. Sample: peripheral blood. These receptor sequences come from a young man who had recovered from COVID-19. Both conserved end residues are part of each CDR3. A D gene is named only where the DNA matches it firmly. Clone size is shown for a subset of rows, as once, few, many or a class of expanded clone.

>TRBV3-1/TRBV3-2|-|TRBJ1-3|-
CASSQAPQGPGNTIYF
TGTGCCAGCAGCCAAGCCCCCCAGGGGCCCGGAAACACCATATATTTT
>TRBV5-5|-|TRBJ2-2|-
CASSLLSASTNTGELFF
TGTGCCAGCAGCTTGTTAAGCGCTAGCACGAACACCGGGGAGCTGTTTTTT
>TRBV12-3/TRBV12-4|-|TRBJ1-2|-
CASSLGATNGYTF
TGTGCCAGCAGTTTAGGAGCAACCAATGGCTACACCTTC
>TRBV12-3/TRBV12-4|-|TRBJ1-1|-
CASSFDRNTEAFF
TGTGCCAGCAGTTTTGACAGGAACACTGAAGCTTTCTTT
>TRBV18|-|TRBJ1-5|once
CASSEGSGNQPQHF
TGTGCCAGCTCCGAGGGTTCGGGCAATCAGCCCCAGCATTTT
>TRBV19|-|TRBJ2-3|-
CASSTDYGTDTQYF
TGTGCCAGTAGTACTGACTATGGCACAGATACGCAGTATTTT
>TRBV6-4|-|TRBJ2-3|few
CASSDSEGNSDTQYF
TGTGCCAGCAGTGACTCGGAGGGAAATAGCGATACGCAGTATTTT
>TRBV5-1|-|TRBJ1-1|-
CASSSTGNTEAFF
TGCGCCAGCAGCTCAACGGGGAACACTGAAGCTTTCTTT
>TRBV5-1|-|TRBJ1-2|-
CASSLEGHVANYGYTF
TGCGCCAGCAGCCTGGAGGGACACGTAGCTAACTATGGCTACACCTTC
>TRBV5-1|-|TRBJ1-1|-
CASSSFPGLQGMGTEAFF
TGCGCCAGCAGCTCGTTTCCGGGACTCCAAGGCATGGGCACTGAAGCTTTCTTT
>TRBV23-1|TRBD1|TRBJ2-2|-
CASSQLGTGMSGELFF
TGCGCCAGCAGTCAATTAGGGACAGGTATGTCCGGGGAGCTGTTTTTT
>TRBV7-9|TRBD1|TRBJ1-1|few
CASSQGANTEAFF
TGTGCCAGCAGCCAGGGGGCCAACACTGAAGCTTTCTTT
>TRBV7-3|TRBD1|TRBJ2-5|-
CASSPTGLGETQYF
TGTGCCAGCAGCCCGACAGGGCTAGGAGAGACCCAGTACTTC
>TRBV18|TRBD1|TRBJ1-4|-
CASSPGTGGLGSTNEKLFF
TGTGCCAGCTCACCCGGGACAGGGGGCCTAGGCTCAACTAATGAAAAACTGTTTTTT
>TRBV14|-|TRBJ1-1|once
CASSQVTFWGERERTEAFF
TGTGCCAGCAGCCAAGTGACGTTTTGGGGGGAACGGGAGAGGACTGAAGCTTTCTTT
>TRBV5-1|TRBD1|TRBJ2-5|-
CASSSGQGPWETQYF
TGCGCCAGCAGCTCAGGACAGGGACCTTGGGAGACCCAGTACTTC
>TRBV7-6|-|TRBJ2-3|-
CASSSDGPEEYF
TGTGCCAGCAGCTCCGACGGCCCTGAGGAGTATTTT
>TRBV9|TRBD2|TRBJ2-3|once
CASSGLGTTDTQYF
TGTGCCAGCAGTGGACTAGGCACAACAGATACGCAGTATTTT
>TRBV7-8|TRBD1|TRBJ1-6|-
CASSLSWTGENSPLHF
TGTGCCAGCAGCTTATCCTGGACAGGAGAAAATTCACCCCTCCACTTT
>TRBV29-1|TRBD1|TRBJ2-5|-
CSVVGTGWETQYF
TGCAGCGTTGTGGGGACAGGGTGGGAGACCCAGTACTTC
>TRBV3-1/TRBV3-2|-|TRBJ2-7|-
CASSPRQYYEQYF
TGTGCCAGCAGCCCCAGACAATACTACGAGCAGTACTTC
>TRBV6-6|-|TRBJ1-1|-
CASSSTGEAFF
TGTGCCAGCAGTTCCACAGGGGAAGCTTTCTTT
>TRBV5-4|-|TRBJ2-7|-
CASSSYQGFEQYF
TGTGCCAGCAGCTCCTACCAGGGGTTCGAGCAGTACTTC
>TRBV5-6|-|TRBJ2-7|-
CASSSYSGEQYF
TGTGCCAGCAGCTCCTACAGCGGCGAGCAGTACTTC
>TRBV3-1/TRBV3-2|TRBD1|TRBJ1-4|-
CASSQVVSGGLFEKLFF
TGTGCCAGCAGCCAAGTTGTTTCAGGGGGACTTTTTGAAAAACTGTTTTTT
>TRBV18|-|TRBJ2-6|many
CASSPQGINSGANVLTF
TGTGCCAGCTCACCACAGGGGATTAACTCTGGGGCCAACGTCCTGACTTTC
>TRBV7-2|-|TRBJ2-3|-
CASSLATAGGRTADTQYF
TGTGCCAGCAGCTTAGCGACTGCCGGGGGTCGTACCGCAGATACGCAGTATTTT
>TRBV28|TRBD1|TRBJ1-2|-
CASEPDRGLLYGYTF
TGTGCCAGCGAACCGGACAGGGGGCTATTATATGGCTACACCTTC
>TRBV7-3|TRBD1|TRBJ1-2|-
CASSLGEGGGYTF
TGTGCCAGCAGCTTAGGAGAAGGGGGCGGCTACACCTTC
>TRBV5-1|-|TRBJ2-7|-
CASSLTQGSSYEQYF
TGCGCCAGCAGCTTAACACAGGGTTCAAGCTACGAGCAGTACTTC
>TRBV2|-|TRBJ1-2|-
CASSGTNSGYTF
TGTGCCAGCAGCGGGACTAACTCCGGCTACACCTTC
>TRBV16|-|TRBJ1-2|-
CASSQDRNYGYTF
TGTGCCAGCAGCCAAGACAGAAACTATGGCTACACCTTC
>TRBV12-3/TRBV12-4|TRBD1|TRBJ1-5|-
CASRRTGVQPQHF
TGTGCCAGCAGACGGACAGGGGTGCAGCCCCAGCATTTT
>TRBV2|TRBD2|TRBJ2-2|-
CASSLAGGHTGELFF
TGTGCCAGCAGTTTAGCGGGGGGGCACACCGGGGAGCTGTTTTTT
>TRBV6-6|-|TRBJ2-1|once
CASSQQSGGRDEQFF
TGTGCCAGCAGCCAACAATCGGGGGGCCGGGATGAGCAGTTCTTC
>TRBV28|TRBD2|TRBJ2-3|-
CASSLSLSGVIGDTQYF
TGTGCCAGCAGTTTATCCCTCAGCGGGGTGATTGGAGATACGCAGTATTTT
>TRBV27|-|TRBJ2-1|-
CASSVAGGEQFF
TGTGCCAGCAGTGTCGCAGGGGGGGAGCAGTTCTTC
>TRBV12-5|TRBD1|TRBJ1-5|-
CASGLVWTGGIGQPQHF
TGTGCTAGTGGTTTGGTCTGGACAGGGGGAATTGGTCAGCCCCAGCATTTT
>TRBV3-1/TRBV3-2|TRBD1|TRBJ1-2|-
CASSQAGTGVGYTF
TGTGCCAGCAGCCAAGCCGGAACAGGGGTGGGCTACACCTTC
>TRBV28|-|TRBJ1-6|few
CASSLTQGTLHF
TGTGCCAGCAGCCTAACCCAGGGCACCCTCCACTTT